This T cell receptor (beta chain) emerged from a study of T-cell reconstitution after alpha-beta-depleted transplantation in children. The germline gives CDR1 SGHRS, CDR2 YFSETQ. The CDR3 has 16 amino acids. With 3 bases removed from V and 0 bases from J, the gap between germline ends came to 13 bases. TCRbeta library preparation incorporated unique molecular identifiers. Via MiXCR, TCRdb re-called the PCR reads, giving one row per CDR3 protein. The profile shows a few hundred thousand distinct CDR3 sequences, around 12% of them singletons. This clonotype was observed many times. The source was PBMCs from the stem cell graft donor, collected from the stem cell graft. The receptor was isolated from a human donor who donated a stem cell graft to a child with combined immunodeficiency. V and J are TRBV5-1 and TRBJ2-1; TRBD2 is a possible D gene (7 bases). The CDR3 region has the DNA TGCGCCAGCAGCTGGGGGGCGGGAGACTCCTACAATGAGCAGTTCTTC. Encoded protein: CASSWGAGDSYNEQFF.